This T cell receptor (beta chain) derives from a study of T cell changes during pregnancy in multiple sclerosis. Losses at the gene ends were 6 bases for V and 5 bases for J; bases not matched to a gene: 9. CDR3 size: 14 residues. TCRdb's table, derived via immunoSEQ multiplex PCR, lists solely in-frame clones and lacks some. The sample shows some 41,000 clones, roughly nine tenths of them seen only once. The sample here was CD4+ T cells from peripheral blood mononuclear cells, taken in the third trimester of pregnancy. The origin of this receptor is a female donor in good health, enrolled as a control in a pregnancy study. V usage is TRBV23-1 and J usage is TRBJ2-5, with 7 bases fitting TRBD1. TRBV23-1 falls under the ORF class, with uncertain function. The CDR3 region has the DNA TGCGCCAGCAGGAGACAGGGCGTTTCGGAGACCCAGTACTTC. Protein product: CASRRQGVSETQYF.